This T cell receptor (beta chain) was captured in a study of blood T cells in healthy people across ages. Study outcomes and limitations: Fewer expanded clones and more diversity marked long-lived versus aged donors. Across the age range, TCR beta diversity per million T cells fell in a roughly linear way.

Every donor gave roughly 9.6 milliliters of peripheral blood. A second about 7 to 12 cycle PCR used barcoded and J-beta primers. A 12-random-nucleotide template-switch adaptor tagged each cDNA molecule. Via MiXCR, TCRdb re-called the 5' RACE reads, giving one row per CDR3 protein. The table shows about 1,800,000 distinct CDR3 sequences, with over 25% occurring only once. On this clonotype: No antigen is known for it.

The CDR3 runs 12 residues. CDR1 and CDR2 from the germline V gene are DFQATT and SNEGSKA (reference sequence). Deletions cut 3 bases from V and 3 bases from J, with 9 bases between. The specimen was blood. The source of this sequence is a woman aged 30 to 39 in good health. The chain uses TRBV20-1 and TRBJ2-7, with D unclear. The CDR3 protein is CSASPSLYEQYF. CDR3 in DNA: TGCAGTGCTAGTCCGAGCCTCTACGAGCAGTACTTC.